This T cell receptor beta chain stems from a study of beta chain features in type 1 diabetes. The wider study: All of the samples together had some 110 million sorted cells examined.

Study-wide findings and caveats: Moderate but significant shortening of TCRB CDR3s was recorded in all four CD4+ subsets from Type 1 diabetes patients.

Per the germline V gene, CDR1 is SNHLY and CDR2 is FYNNEI. V was trimmed by 4 bases and J by 6 bases, leaving 17 bases between them. This CDR3 contains 15 residues. Every single donor gave one heparinised blood draw, and these averaged about 110 mL. Via the markers CD45RO/CCR7/CD25/CD127/CD95/CD27, stem cell-like memory, regulatory, central memory and naive CD4+ cells were sorted. The whole isolated RNA underwent reverse transcription, so sequencing captured expressed TCRB transcripts. Assay: immunoSEQ multiplex PCR; the TCRdb copy retains only in-frame clones and omits some. The table lists 300,000 to 400,000 clones, 9.6% of them singletons. Of note for this clone: Its target is not known.

Sequenced sample: central memory CD4+ T cells from blood. The V gene is TRBV2, the J gene TRBJ2-3; D assignment may be TRBD1 or TRBD2 (5 bases each). The receptor was isolated from a man aged 25 to 45 with type 1 diabetes. CDR3 loop: CASSGGNSNRDTQYF. The CDR3 nucleotides read TGTGCCAGCAGTGGGGGGAACTCCAACCGGGATACGCAGTATTTT.